This T cell receptor (beta chain) was identified in a study of cytomegalovirus exposure and HLA in healthy donors. Clones were sequenced by immunoSEQ multiplex PCR, and TCRdb holds only the in-frame ones, with some missing. The sample lists roughly 59,000 clones, approximately 95% seen once, with about 7% in the top ten. Whole-study findings and limits: As confirmed in vitro, three CMV-associated chains were specific for CMV antigens.

Comment on this clone: Its antigen remains unknown.

Sequencing was done on a sample of PBMCs. The sequence was collected from a woman younger than 30 in good health and CMV-seropositive.

The DNA of the CDR3 is TGTGCCAGCAGTGGACAGGGTCGGGGTGCAGATACGCAGTATTTT. It yields the protein CASSGQGRGADTQYF. V is TRBV25-1 and J is TRBJ2-3; TRBD1 agrees at 7 bases. Looked up from germline, CDR1 is MGHDK and CDR2 is SYGVNS. After removal of 4 bases from V and 4 bases from J, the junction contained 8 bases not matched to a gene. This CDR3 region has 15 residues.